This T cell receptor (beta chain) was found in a study of cytomegalovirus exposure and HLA in healthy donors. Whole-study findings and limits: In vitro experiments confirmed that three CMV-associated chains were specific for CMV antigens. A later analysis, which compared TCR beta chains of equal frequency, found the HLA-associated ones more clonally expanded. Later analysis identified 15,000 to 20,000 TCR beta sequences associated with HLA alleles, using a false discovery rate threshold of 0.05.

About this clone itself: Its antigen is unidentified.

Trimming took off 5 bases at V and 4 bases at J, with 14 bases between the two ends. Per germline, CDR1 LNHDA and CDR2 SQIVND (reference sequence). There are 14 residues in the CDR3. PCR involved 60 Vbeta and 13 Jbeta primers. TCRdb's copy holds only in-frame clones and misses some; the assay was immunoSEQ multiplex PCR. In total, the table holds 150,000 to 200,000 clones. The receptor was derived from a woman aged 55-70 years in good health and CMV-seronegative. This sequence joins TRBV19 and TRBJ1-2, with D maybe TRBD1 (5 bases). The specimen sequenced was PBMCs. CDR3 sequence: CASSVGPTAYGYTF. Written as DNA, the CDR3 is TGTGCCAGTAGTGTAGGACCGACAGCCTATGGCTACACCTTC. Full variable domain (missing parts from reference TRBV19 and TRBJ1-2): DGGITQSPKYLFRKEGQNVTLSCEQNLNHDAMYWYRQDPGQGLRLIYYSQIVNDFQKGDIAEGYSVSREKKESFPLTVTSAQKNPTAFYLCASSVGPTAYGYTFGSGTRLTVV.